This is a list of T cell receptor beta chains from one sample in a study of shared clonotypes between healthy human individuals. Generated by immunoSEQ multiplex PCR, the TCRdb table keeps only in-frame clones and is missing some. The data contain approximately 710,000 clones, roughly 87% of them singletons. Source material: memory CD8+ T cells from PBMCs. The receptors were sampled from a young man in good health. Some clones in this sample may be carry-over from other donors' samples. Both conserved end residues are trimmed from each CDR3. Where a row states a size, it is once, few, many or the class of an expanded clone; other rows omit it.

j_call clone_size v_call cdr3_length cdr3_aa
TRBJ2-7 NA TRBV10-3 10 AIRDIPYEQY
TRBJ1-6 NA TRBV28 14 ASSYLEGQGGSPLH
TRBJ2-1 NA TRBV2 13 ASSDLLEQYNEQF
TRBJ1-3 NA TRBV10-3 15 AISESKRSHSGNTIY
TRBJ2-7 NA TRBV28 13 ASTSRGQISYEQY
TRBJ2-1 NA TRBV5-6 12 ASSSVDSYNEQF
TRBJ2-1 few TRBV28 12 ASWAGGRANEQF
TRBJ1-4 once TRBV7-9 15 ASSSLANIKGGEKLF
TRBJ2-7 NA TRBV7-9 13 ASSQVASGSYEQY
TRBJ2-7 NA TRBV27 11 ASSFGSTYEQY
TRBJ2-6 once TRBV15 13 ATSSRGSGANVLT
TRBJ2-7 NA TRBV30 11 AWSVGPLSAQY
TRBJ1-2 NA TRBV12-5 13 ASGLTGRPDYGYT
TRBJ1-1 NA TRBV15 16 ATSRDRGRISMNTEAF
TRBJ2-5 NA TRBV5-4 13 ASSFGELGQETQY
TRBJ1-2 NA TRBV29-1 11 SARTGDFYGYT
TRBJ2-2 NA TRBV10-3 18 AISSPTITSGRSGGGELF
TRBJ2-6 NA TRBV4-1 13 ASSKLSSGANVLT
TRBJ2-4 NA TRBV6-5 13 ASSYGGAAKNIQY
TRBJ2-7 NA TRBV28 12 ASSLLRNRDEQY
TRBJ2-6 NA TRBV9 16 ASSPSPFPFSGANVLT
TRBJ2-7 once TRBV7-2 12 ASSVSGRSYEQY
TRBJ1-5 once TRBV7-9 13 ASSPGSNSNQPQH
TRBJ2-7 NA TRBV13 12 ASRSRQETYEQY
TRBJ1-4 NA TRBV6-1 8 ASSFGKLF
TRBJ2-5 NA TRBV11-2 13 ASSLGWGGQETQY
TRBJ2-5 NA TRBV5-1 14 ASSLGDRGWQETQY
TRBJ1-3 NA TRBV30 14 AWSARGQGPGNTIY
TRBJ1-5 NA TRBV19 13 ASSNPAGSNQPQH
TRBJ2-5 NA TRBV13 10 ASSLGSETQY
TRBJ2-1 NA TRBV28 17 ASSLPTSGLKSSYNEQF